This T cell receptor beta chain was identified in a study of lymphopenia after photon versus proton radiotherapy. Whole-study findings and limits: Post-nadir TCR diversity decline inversely tracked overall survival among those who died. Proton therapy kept repertoires fairly stable, unlike photons, which gained effector/memory cells.

As for this clone: Its antigen is still unknown.

Assay used: immunoSEQ multiplex PCR; TCRdb lists only in-frame clones, some missing. The sample yields 40,000 or so clones, 85% seen once. CDR1 is GTSNPN and CDR2 is SVGIG in the germline V gene (reference sequence). There are 11 residues in the CDR3. The V end was cut by 0 bases, the J end by 6 bases, with 2 bases between. The material sequenced was peripheral blood, taken from a patient treated with photon-based radiotherapy. The TCR was taken from a man aged 35-49 years with gastric cancer. The rearrangement uses TRBV30 and TRBJ2-2; unclear D gene. Here the CDR3 reads CAWSVPGELFF. CDR3 coding DNA: TGTGCCTGGAGTGTACCCGGGGAGCTGTTTTTT.